This TCR beta chain was sequenced in a study of T cells after yellow fever vaccination. General study points: In post-booster samples, most primary-vaccination clones reappeared (just under 98% CD4, about 90% CD8).

Germline V gene lookup returns CDR1 SQVTM and CDR2 ANQGSEA. The CDR3 runs 13 residues. V shed 7 bases and J shed 4 bases, with 16 bases lying between them. This clonotype turned up a few times. Its antigen remains unidentified. One entry per CDR3 protein, called by TCRdb with MiXCR from the 5' RACE reads. This table holds hundreds of thousands of distinct CDR3 sequences, roughly 4% found once. Sequenced material: PBMCs, taken 5 days after the yellow fever booster vaccination. The chain uses TRBV29-1 and TRBJ1-2; D possibly corresponds to TRBD1 (6 bases). The TCR was taken from a man aged 18 to 29 who received the YFV17D yellow fever vaccine. The CDR3 DNA reads as TGCAGCGCGAGTGCCGGGACAACCTATGGCTACACCTTC. This sequence encodes CSASAGTTYGYTF.